This T cell receptor beta chain emerged from a study of PD-1 blockade in classical Hodgkin lymphoma. Study-level points and caveats: Compared with healthy donors, newly diagnosed patients reportedly showed lower baseline TCR diversity. Sources of repertoire differences remain undefined, possibly disease activity or prior therapy.

Notes on this clone: The target antigen is unknown.

The assay was immunoSEQ multiplex PCR, and TCRdb's table has in-frame clones only and misses some. The sample has about 20,000 clones, around 86% seen once. Time point noted: newly diagnosed, previously untreated cHL patient sample. Magnetic negative selection served to purify CD4+ T cells out of PBMCs that had been thawed. Comparison relied on PBMCs that came from newly diagnosed, untreated classical Hodgkin lymphoma. V was trimmed by 2 bases and J by 1 base, leaving 5 bases between them. This CDR3 comprises 14 residues. Per germline, CDR1 MDHEN and CDR2 SYDVKM. Sequenced: CD4+ T cells from blood. The sequence was collected from a human donor with classical Hodgkin lymphoma. This rearrangement joins TRBV28 to TRBJ2-2, with D possibly being TRBD2 (5 bases). The CDR3 nucleotides read TGTGCCAGCAGTTTAAGCGGGAACACCGGGGAGCTGTTTTTT. This sequence encodes CASSLSGNTGELFF.